The 28 T cell receptor beta chains in this list originate from one sample, sequenced in a study of T cell changes during pregnancy in multiple sclerosis. The assay was immunoSEQ multiplex PCR, and TCRdb's table has in-frame clones only and misses some. The sample shows about 80,000 clones, 92% of them seen only once. The input for sequencing was peripheral blood, taken before pregnancy. The receptors here all came from a female donor with multiple sclerosis, enrolled in a pregnancy study.

The chain carries TRBV2 and TRBJ1-5; 7 nucleotides line up with TRBD1. The CDR3 totals 14 residues. J lost 3 bases, V lost 6 bases, and 5 bases had no gene match. The V gene's germline CDR1 is SNHLY and CDR2 FYNNEI. CDR3 sequence: CASSAGQANQPQHF. The CDR3 DNA follows: TGTGCCAGCAGCGCCGGACAGGCCAATCAGCCCCAGCATTTT.

This clone was seen a few times. This chain links TRBV10-3 with TRBJ1-3; tentative D call: TRBD1 (5 bases). The CDR3 is 13 residues long. The germline V gene encodes CDR1 ENHRY and CDR2 SYGVKD. V gave up 0 bases and J gave up 6 bases, with 6 bases separating them. This CDR3 is CAISESGENTIYF. The CDR3 DNA follows: TGTGCCATCAGTGAGTCAGGGGAAAACACCATATATTTT.

The sample holds one count of this clone. Compared with germline, one end of the junction differs, possibly owing to a read error. The chain joins TRBV19 to TRBJ2-2; D possibly corresponds to TRBD2 (5 bases). Germline CDR1 reads LNHDA; CDR2 reads SQIVND (reference sequence). The CDR3 is 11 amino acids. CDR3 nucleotides: TGTGCCAGTGGGAACACCGGGGAGCCGTTTTTT. Protein product: CASGNTGEPFF.

This sequence joins TRBV7-8 and TRBJ2-3; 10 bases fit TRBD2. V lost 5 bases, J lost 2 bases, and 10 bases stayed unmatched. CDR3 length: 17 residues. Germline CDR1 is SGHVS and CDR2 is FQNEAQ. For the CDR3, the DNA is TGTGCCAGCAGCCCGAAGTCGGGACTAGCGAACACAGATACGCAGTATTTT. Encoded protein: CASSPKSGLANTDTQYF. The variable domain in full, completed from reference TRBV7-8 and TRBJ2-3, reads GAGVSQSPRYKVAKRGQDVALRCDPISGHVSLFWYQQALGQGPEFLTYFQNEAQLDKSGLPSDRFFAERPEGSVSTLKIQRTQQEDSAVYLCASSPKSGLANTDTQYFGPGTRLTVL.

V gene TRBV5-4 combines with J gene TRBJ2-7, with D tentatively TRBD1 (6 bases). CDR3 length equals 12 residues. Trimming removed 3 bases from V and 7 bases from J, with 11 bases in between. Germline CDR1 SGHNT, CDR2 YYREEE (reference sequence). This CDR3 reads CASSWPGVEQYF. DNA of the CDR3: TGTGCCAGCAGCTGGCCAGGGGTTGAGCAGTACTTC.

The chain recombines TRBV11-1 with TRBJ2-1, with 8 bases matching TRBD1. Germline V gene sequence: CDR1 SGHAT, CDR2 FQDESV (reference sequence). This CDR3 contains 13 residues. V shed 2 bases and J 14 bases; nucleotides not matched to a gene: 8. CDR3: CASSLQGQGAKFF. CDR3 DNA sequence: TGTGCCAGCAGCTTACAAGGACAGGGAGCTAAGTTCTTC.

The V and J genes are TRBV28 and TRBJ1-1; D unclear. V was trimmed by 8 bases and J by 0 bases, leaving 7 bases between them. The CDR3 contains 12 residues. The germline V gene has CDR1 MDHEN and CDR2 SYDVKM. In nucleotides, the CDR3 is TGTGCCAGCCTTTCTGTGAACACTGAAGCTTTCTTT. Encoded protein: CASLSVNTEAFF.

V gene TRBV19 combines with J gene TRBJ1-2; D is uncertain. This CDR3 has 13 residues. V lost 10 bases, J lost 0 bases, and 12 bases lay in between. Germline V gene data show CDR1 as LNHDA and CDR2 as SQIVND (reference sequence). The CDR3 is CATADQTNYGYTF. CDR3 bases: TGTGCCACCGCGGATCAAACTAACTATGGCTACACCTTC.

This rearrangement joins TRBV11-2 to TRBJ1-5; tentative D call: TRBD1 (5 bases). The CDR3 runs 15 residues. Germline-derived CDR1 and CDR2 are SGHAT and FQNNGV. V was shortened by 2 bases and J by 4 bases, with 12 bases between the two germline ends. The CDR3 region is CASSLNGRGNQPQHF. CDR3 sequence (DNA): TGTGCCAGCAGCTTAAATGGGAGGGGTAATCAGCCCCAGCATTTT.

The chain has TRBV5-4 and TRBJ2-3; 9 positions agree with TRBD2. Germline-derived CDR1 and CDR2 are SGHNT and YYREEE (reference sequence). V shed 0 bases, J shed 5 bases, and the junction held 1 base outside the gene matches. The CDR3 length is 14 residues. The CDR3 region is CASSLGGGGDTQYF. The CDR3 nucleotides read TGTGCCAGCAGCTTGGGCGGGGGGGGAGATACGCAGTATTTT.

This CDR3 is CASSMVSYSTDTQYF. The CDR3 DNA sequence: TGTGCCAGTAGTATGGTGTCCTATAGCACAGATACGCAGTATTTT. The chain is built from TRBV19 and TRBJ2-3; D ambiguous. V was cut by 3 bases and J by 0 bases, with 10 bases left in between. Germline CDR1 reads LNHDA; CDR2 reads SQIVND (reference sequence). CDR3 length: 15 residues.

CDR3 nucleotides: TGTGCCAGCAGTTTTTCAGGGCTTTCCTACAATGAGCAGTTCTTC. Its translation: CASSFSGLSYNEQFF. The chain has TRBV27 and TRBJ2-1, with a possible D match to TRBD1 (5 bases). The germline V and J ends were trimmed by 3 bases and 1 base, with 10 bases remaining between them. Germline V lookup: CDR1 MNHEY, CDR2 SMNVEV (reference sequence). This CDR3 is built from 15 residues.

This clone came up a few times. J is TRBJ2-2 and V is TRBV29-1, with D maybe TRBD1 (6 bases). CDR1 and CDR2 from the germline V gene are SQVTM and ANQGSEA. The CDR3 length is 13 residues. Trimming shortened V by 4 bases and J by 6 bases, and 12 bases separated the two germline ends. The CDR3 DNA follows: TGCAGCGTTGCCGACAGGCCGGCCGGGGAGCTGTTTTTT. Amino acid sequence: CSVADRPAGELFF.

The chain couples TRBV27 to TRBJ2-5; 12 bases agree with TRBD2. The CDR3 sequence is 16 residues long. Germline V CDR1 and CDR2: MNHEY, SMNVEV (reference sequence). Losses at the gene ends were 5 bases for V and 6 bases for J; bases not matched to a gene: 10. The DNA of the CDR3 is TGTGCCAGCAGTCCGACTAGCGGGAGAAGAACGAAGACCCAGTACTTC. This codes for CASSPTSGRRTKTQYF.

This sequence joins TRBV18 and TRBJ2-3; TRBD2 aligns across 9 bases. After removal of 0 bases from V and 2 bases from J, the junction contained 3 bases not matched to a gene. The CDR3 contains 16 residues. Germline CDR1 reads KGHSH; CDR2 reads LQKENI. The CDR3 is CASSPPSGGLTDTQYF. CDR3 nucleotide sequence: TGTGCCAGCTCACCACCTAGCGGGGGCCTCACAGATACGCAGTATTTT. The variable domain in full, completed from reference TRBV18 and TRBJ2-3, reads NAGVMQNPRHLVRRRGQEARLRCSPMKGHSHVYWYRQLPEEGLKFMVYLQKENIIDESGMPKERFSAEFPKEGPSILRIQQVVRGDSAAYFCASSPPSGGLTDTQYFGPGTRLTVL.

This chain uses TRBV19 with TRBJ1-4; the match to TRBD1 covers 7 bases. The ends lost 5 bases at V and 0 bases at J; junction bases unmatched: 3. The germline gives CDR1 LNHDA, CDR2 SQIVND (reference sequence). The CDR3 runs to 15 residues. CDR3 DNA sequence: TGTGCCAGTAGTTCCGGACAGGCAACTAATGAAAAACTGTTTTTT. As protein: CASSSGQATNEKLFF.

The table lists this clone with a count of one. The chain has TRBV9 and TRBJ1-2; 12 bases are shared with TRBD1. This CDR3 is built from 16 residues. V was pared by 0 bases and J by 7 bases, with 7 bases of the junction left unmatched. Germline lookup yields CDR1 SGDLS and CDR2 YYNGEE. The chain's CDR3 is CASSVASGTGGSGYTF. The CDR3 bases are TGTGCCAGCAGCGTAGCTAGCGGGACAGGGGGCAGTGGCTACACCTTC.

The chain employs TRBV7-2 and TRBJ2-7; D is undetermined. The V gene lost 2 bases and the J gene lost 1 base, with 9 bases spanning the gap. Germline CDR1 and CDR2: SGHTA and FQGNSA. The CDR3 spans 14 residues. The DNA of the CDR3 is TGTGCCAGCAGCTTATTCAGCGTTTCCTACGAGCAGTACTTC. Its protein product is CASSLFSVSYEQYF.

The rearrangement uses TRBV27 and TRBJ1-6; D is undetermined. CDR3 length: 15 amino acids. The germline V gene encodes CDR1 MNHEY and CDR2 SMNVEV (reference sequence). V lost 3 bases and J lost 0, with 6 bases in between. This CDR3 is CASSLSYSYNSPLHF. The CDR3 DNA reads TGTGCCAGCAGTTTGAGCTACTCCTATAATTCACCCCTCCACTTT.

The V call is TRBV5-1, the J call TRBJ2-1; 12 bases align to TRBD2. Germline CDR1 is SGHRS and CDR2 is YFSETQ. The CDR3 length is 15 residues. V was clipped by 5 bases and J by 10 bases; unmatched bases: 10. The CDR3 DNA reads TGCGCCAGCAGACAGACTAGCGGGAGAGGCGGCGAGCAGTTCTTC. It codes for CASRQTSGRGGEQFF.

The CDR3 DNA sequence: TGTGCCAGCAGCTTAGAGGGACTAGCGGGAGGAAGCACAGATACGCAGTATTTT. As protein: CASSLEGLAGGSTDTQYF. The chain couples TRBV11-2 to TRBJ2-3; the match to TRBD2 covers 15 bases. Germline CDR1 reads SGHAT; CDR2 reads FQNNGV. This CDR3 is 18 amino acids long. The ends lost 0 bases at V and 0 bases at J; junction bases unmatched: 1. Combining the CDR3 with reference TRBV11-2 and TRBJ2-3 gives the whole variable domain EAGVAQSPRYKIIEKRQSVAFWCNPISGHATLYWYQQILGQGPKLLIQFQNNGVVDDSQLPKDRFSAERLKGVDSTLKIQPAKLEDSAVYLCASSLEGLAGGSTDTQYFGPGTRLTVL.

As concerns this clone: Other DNA sequences within the sample encode an identical CDR3. The chain combines TRBV27 with TRBJ2-7; 11 bases line up with TRBD2. J was trimmed by 1 base and V by 4 bases; bases with no gene match: 0. This CDR3 spans 14 amino acids. CDR1 and CDR2 from the germline V gene are MNHEY and SMNVEV (reference sequence). Written as DNA, the CDR3 is TGTGCCAGCAGTTGGACTAGCGGGTCCTACGAGCAGTACTTC. Amino acids: CASSWTSGSYEQYF.

This chain links TRBV9 with TRBJ2-3, with D maybe TRBD2 (6 bases). The germline gives CDR1 SGDLS, CDR2 YYNGEE. Trimming shortened V by 4 bases and J by 2 bases, and 17 bases separated the two germline ends. The CDR3 loop spans 16 amino acids. The CDR3 sequence is CASSRGPGTHTDTQYF. The CDR3 coding sequence is TGTGCCAGCAGCCGCGGACCCGGGACTCACACAGATACGCAGTATTTT.

The J gene is TRBJ2-3, the V gene TRBV5-4, with 11 bases lining up with TRBD2. Looked up from germline, CDR1 is SGHNT and CDR2 is YYREEE (reference sequence). CDR3 length equals 16 residues. J gave up 0 bases and V 0 bases, and 0 bases lay outside the gene matches. The CDR3 region is CASSLGTSGSTDTQYF. CDR3 coding DNA: TGTGCCAGCAGCTTGGGGACTAGCGGGAGCACAGATACGCAGTATTTT.

The V call is TRBV23-1, the J call TRBJ2-7; 12 positions agree with TRBD2. Being an ORF, TRBV23-1 has a function that is uncertain. The junction had 10 bases not matched to a gene; V was cut back by 2 bases and J by 2 bases. The CDR3 has 18 residues. CDR3 protein: CASSQPARTSGRTYEQYF. DNA for the CDR3: TGCGCCAGCAGTCAACCCGCCCGCACTAGCGGGAGGACCTACGAGCAGTACTTC.

This chain connects TRBV27 to TRBJ1-5; D is undetermined. Trimming shortened V by 8 bases and J by 4 bases, and 12 bases separated the two germline ends. Germline lookup yields CDR1 MNHEY and CDR2 SMNVEV (reference sequence). This CDR3 region has 13 residues. In DNA form, the CDR3 reads TGTGCCAGCTGGAAAGGGAGGAATCAGCCCCAGCATTTT. Protein product: CASWKGRNQPQHF.

The chain joins TRBV7-2 to TRBJ1-5, with 7 bases lining up with TRBD1. CDR1 is SGHTA and CDR2 is FQGNSA in the germline V gene. CDR3 size: 13 residues. After removal of 6 bases from V and 6 bases from J, the junction contained 5 bases not matched to a gene. The CDR3 nucleotides are TGTGCCAGCAGTTACAGGGGTTCTCAGCCCCAGCATTTT. Protein product: CASSYRGSQPQHF.

This clone has only one observation. V and J are TRBV4-3 and TRBJ1-4; 9 bases fit TRBD1. The junction had 5 bases not matched to a gene; V was cut back by 4 bases and J by 8 bases. The germline V gene has CDR1 LGHNA and CDR2 YSLEER. The CDR3 covers 14 residues. CDR3 DNA sequence: TGCGCCAGCAGCCCGACAGGGGGAAGCGAAAAACTGTTTTTT. Amino acids: CASSPTGGSEKLFF.